These T cell receptor beta chains were read from a single sample in a study of blood T cells in healthy people across ages. TCRdb fed the 5' RACE reads into MiXCR, producing one record per CDR3 protein. Among 710,000 or so distinct CDR3 sequences listed, about a fifth were seen once. The sequencing input was blood. The receptors were sampled from a man in his 70s in good health. Each CDR3 is given with its conserved first and last residue. D genes are given only for firm matches. Size is stated for part of the rows, as once, few or many counts, or as a class when the clone is expanded.

abundance	d_gene	j_gene	v_gene	len	CDR3nt	CDR3aa
few	.	TRBJ2-7	TRBV6-5	15	TGTGCCAGCAGAGGCAGCTCCTTCTTCTCCTACGAGCAGTACTTC	CASRGSSFFSYEQYF
.	.	TRBJ1-1	TRBV10-3	13	TGTGCCATCAGCGGGACTACGAACACTGAAGCTTTCTTT	CAISGTTNTEAFF
.	.	TRBJ2-1	TRBV13	13	TGTGCCAGCAGCTTACGGGAGTTGAATGAGCAGTTCTTC	CASSLRELNEQFF
.	TRBD1	TRBJ1-4	TRBV4-1	16	TGCGCCAGCAGCCAAGGGGACAGGGGGGGAAATGAAAAACTGTTTTTT	CASSQGDRGGNEKLFF
.	TRBD1	TRBJ1-4	TRBV7-2	15	TGTGCCAGCACGCCCGGCAGGACAGGGTATGAAAAACTGTTTTTT	CASTPGRTGYEKLFF
few	.	TRBJ2-5	TRBV6-5	18	TGTGCCAGCAGTTACTCGCCGTTTTCGTCCGACGTATTAGAGACCCAGTACTTC	CASSYSPFSSDVLETQYF
few	.	TRBJ2-1	TRBV3-1	15	TGTGCCAGCAGCCCAGAGCACCGGGCCTACAATGAGCAGTTCTTC	CASSPEHRAYNEQFF
.	TRBD1	TRBJ2-1	TRBV6-5	15	TGTGCCAGCAGCTTTAGGACAGGGTCTTATGGTGAGCAGTTCTTC	CASSFRTGSYGEQFF
.	.	TRBJ2-3	TRBV6-2/TRBV6-3	10	TGTGCCAGCGTCTCGGTCCCGCAGTATTTT	CASVSVPQYF
few	.	TRBJ2-3	TRBV5-1	15	TGCGCCAGCAGCTTCGGACAACAGTTCACAGATACGCAGTATTTT	CASSFGQQFTDTQYF
.	TRBD2	TRBJ2-1	TRBV12-3/TRBV12-4	19	TGTGCCAGCAGTTCGGGACTAGCGGGGGGTCCCAGCTCCTACAATGAGCAGTTCTTC	CASSSGLAGGPSSYNEQFF
.	TRBD1	TRBJ1-2	TRBV6-5	17	TGTGCCAGCAGTTACTCGGGGACAGGGCTCCCTAACTATGGCTACACCTTC	CASSYSGTGLPNYGYTF
few	.	TRBJ2-3	TRBV5-4	13	TGTGCCAGCAGCCCCCGGATCGAAGATACGCAGTATTTT	CASSPRIEDTQYF
.	TRBD1	TRBJ2-7	TRBV7-9	14	TGTGCCAGCAGCTCCTCGGACAGGGCCTACGAGCAGTACTTC	CASSSSDRAYEQYF
few	.	TRBJ1-4	TRBV25-1	14	TGTGCCAGCAGTGATTGGGGCGATAATGAAAAACTGTTTTTT	CASSDWGDNEKLFF
.	TRBD2	TRBJ2-5	TRBV11-1	14	TGTGCCAGCAGCTTCACGACTAGCGCTGAGACCCAGTACTTC	CASSFTTSAETQYF
few	.	TRBJ2-1	TRBV2	12	TGTGCCAGCAGCTATGCCGGGAATGAGCAGTTCTTC	CASSYAGNEQFF
.	.	TRBJ1-2	TRBV5-1	20	TGCGCCAGCAGCTTGAGGGGAGATGACAGGTTTCTTCGTCGATTCTATGGCTACACCTTC	CASSLRGDDRFLRRFYGYTF
.	.	TRBJ1-2	TRBV12-3/TRBV12-4	14	TGTGCCAGCAGCAACACACCCGGGCACGGTGGCCACACCTTC	CASSNTPGHGGHTF
few	.	TRBJ1-1	TRBV12-3/TRBV12-4	13	TGTGCCAGCAGTCCCCGGCCCCAGAGGCAAGCTTTCTTT	CASSPRPQRQAFF
.	.	TRBJ1-5	TRBV10-2	16	TGCGCCAGCAGTGAGTCGGACTGGTATAGCAATCAGCCCCAGCATTTT	CASSESDWYSNQPQHF
.	TRBD1	TRBJ2-1	TRBV7-9	15	TGTGCCAGCAGCCTATGGACAGGGGTTAACAATGAGCAGTTCTTC	CASSLWTGVNNEQFF
few	TRBD1	TRBJ1-2	TRBV27	15	TGTGCCAGCAGTCAAGACAGGGGTCCTAACTATGGCTACACCTTC	CASSQDRGPNYGYTF
.	TRBD2	TRBJ2-7	TRBV29-1	14	TGCAGCGCTGTGGGGACTAGCCACGCCTACGAGCAGTACTTC	CSAVGTSHAYEQYF
few	.	TRBJ2-7	TRBV25-1	13	TGTGCCAGCAGTCCCTGGGGGGTTAACGAGCAGTACTTC	CASSPWGVNEQYF
many	TRBD1	TRBJ2-5	TRBV7-9	14	TGTGCCAGCACGATTTGGACAGGCCAAGAGACCCAGTACTTC	CASTIWTGQETQYF
few	.	TRBJ2-5	TRBV3-1	14	TGTGCCAGCAAGCCGCGGGGAGGTTTTGAGACCCAGTACTTC	CASKPRGGFETQYF
.	.	TRBJ2-5	TRBV6-6	14	TGTGCCAGCAGCCCTGTACAGGGAATGGAGACCCAGTACTTC	CASSPVQGMETQYF
few	.	TRBJ2-4	TRBV10-3	12	TGTGCCATCAGGGGCCAGGGGAACATTCAGTACTTC	CAIRGQGNIQYF
few	.	TRBJ1-1	TRBV12-3/TRBV12-4	14	TGTGCCAGCAGTCTCAGGGTGGGGGACACTGAAGCTTTCTTT	CASSLRVGDTEAFF
.	.	TRBJ1-1	TRBV4-3	14	TGCGCCAGCAGCCTGACTCCGAGATCGACTGAAGCTTTCTTT	CASSLTPRSTEAFF
.	TRBD1	TRBJ1-5	TRBV30	15	TGTGCCTGGAGTGAGGGACAGGGGGACAATCAGCCCCAGCATTTT	CAWSEGQGDNQPQHF
.	.	TRBJ1-4	TRBV6-5	14	TGTGCCAGCAGTTACCAGAGAACGGCTGAAAAACTGTTTTTT	CASSYQRTAEKLFF
few	.	TRBJ2-4	TRBV28	16	TGTGCCAGCAGTTTGCCCCAGGACAGAGTCAAAAACATTCAGTACTTC	CASSLPQDRVKNIQYF
few	.	TRBJ2-6	TRBV30	12	TGTGCCTGGAAGGGTGGGGCCAACGTCCTGACTTTC	CAWKGGANVLTF
.	.	TRBJ2-5	TRBV18	13	TGTGCCAGCTCACCAGAGCAACGCGGGACCCAGTACTTC	CASSPEQRGTQYF
few	.	TRBJ1-1	TRBV18	13	TGTGCCAGCTCAGAACAGCTGAACACTGAAGCTTTCTTT	CASSEQLNTEAFF
.	TRBD2	TRBJ2-3	TRBV12-3/TRBV12-4	17	TGTGCCAGCAGTTTAGTCCGGACTAGCGGGGCGGGAGATACGCAGTATTTT	CASSLVRTSGAGDTQYF
.	TRBD1	TRBJ2-1	TRBV5-1	14	TGCGCCAGCAGCTTGGACGTGGACAGGGATGAGCAGTTCTTC	CASSLDVDRDEQFF
.	.	TRBJ1-2	TRBV20-1	12	TGCAGTGCTAGAAGCTCTAACTATGGCTACACCTTC	CSARSSNYGYTF
few	.	TRBJ2-3	TRBV5-1	14	TGCGCCAGCACCCTGTTGTCTAGCACAGATACGCAGTATTTT	CASTLLSSTDTQYF
few	.	TRBJ1-5	TRBV6-2/TRBV6-3	14	TGTGCCAGCAGCCCCGCGGGGGTTGGACAGCCCCAGCATTTT	CASSPAGVGQPQHF
few	TRBD1	TRBJ2-1	TRBV12-3/TRBV12-4	15	TGTGCCAGCAGACGAGGACAGGGCTCCTACAATGAGCAGTTCTTC	CASRRGQGSYNEQFF
once	TRBD1	TRBJ2-4	TRBV28	18	TGTGCCAGCATCCCCTCCTATGGACAGGTGGAAGCCAAAAACATTCAGTACTTC	CASIPSYGQVEAKNIQYF
.	.	TRBJ1-1	TRBV6-5	15	TGTGCCAGCAGTCCCGGGGGACAAGCGAACACTGAAGCTTTCTTT	CASSPGGQANTEAFF
few	TRBD1	TRBJ1-4	TRBV5-6	15	TGTGCCAGCAGCTTAAAGACAGGGGCTAATGAAAAACTGTTTTTT	CASSLKTGANEKLFF
.	.	TRBJ2-1	TRBV19	12	TGTGCCAGTAGTATCCCTAACAATGAGCAGTTCTTC	CASSIPNNEQFF
few	TRBD2	TRBJ2-3	TRBV27	15	TGTGCCAGCAGTTTATCGGGGCGACTAGCCCGTACGCAGTATTTT	CASSLSGRLARTQYF
.	.	TRBJ2-6	TRBV28	14	TGTGCCAGCAGTTCTCGACAGGGGGCCAACGTCCTGACTTTC	CASSSRQGANVLTF